One sample yielded the 5 T cell receptor beta chains listed below, sequenced in a study of GPR56 and killer-like receptors on CD4 memory cells. Sorting by FACS used killer cell lectin-like receptor and GPR56 expression to define five CD4+ populations. Each CDR3 protein gets one entry in TCRdb, which reprocessed the reads and gives no DNA. The table lists about 2,200 distinct CDR3 sequences. The sample was memory CD4+ T cells from blood. The receptor set was obtained from a human donor in good health.

This clonotype is classed as medium-sized by frequency. V usage is TRBV6-6 and J usage is TRBJ2-7; the TCRdb D gene call, TRBD1, has no DNA to confirm it. The CDR3 has 14 residues. Looked up from germline, CDR1 is MNHNY and CDR2 is SVGAGI (reference sequence). The CDR3 sequence: CASRATGSTYEQYF.

Frequency places this clonotype as medium-sized. The chain combines TRBV5-4 with TRBJ1-2. Germline CDR1 is SGHNT and CDR2 is YYREEE (reference sequence). CDR3 size: 14 residues. CDR3 in amino acids: CASSLATPRHGYTF.

Considering frequency, this clonotype is medium-sized. The chain couples TRBV27 to TRBJ1-6. The CDR3 consists of 13 residues. Germline CDR1 reads MNHEY; CDR2 reads SMNVEV (reference sequence). CDR3 protein: CASSPRPNSPLHF.

CDR3 residues: CASTSTGLGEQYF. V usage is TRBV2 and J usage is TRBJ2-7; TCRdb designates TRBD2, a call that cannot be tested without DNA. The CDR3 contains 13 residues. CDR1 is SNHLY and CDR2 is FYNNEI in the germline V gene.

This clonotype is classed as medium-sized by frequency. The CDR3 region is CASRTNPGTGVSGYTF. This chain uses TRBV27 with TRBJ1-2; there is no DNA to check the TCRdb D call of TRBD1. CDR3 length: 16 amino acids. Looked up from germline, CDR1 is MNHEY and CDR2 is SMNVEV (reference sequence).